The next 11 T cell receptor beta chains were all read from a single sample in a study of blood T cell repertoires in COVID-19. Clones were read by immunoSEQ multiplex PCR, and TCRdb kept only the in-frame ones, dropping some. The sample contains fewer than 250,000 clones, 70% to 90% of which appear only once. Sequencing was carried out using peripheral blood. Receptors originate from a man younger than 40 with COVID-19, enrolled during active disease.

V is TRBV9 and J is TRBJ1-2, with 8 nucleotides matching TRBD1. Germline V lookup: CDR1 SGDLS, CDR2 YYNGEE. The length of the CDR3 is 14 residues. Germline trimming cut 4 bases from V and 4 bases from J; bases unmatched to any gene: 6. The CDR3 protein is CASSTLGQGYGYTF. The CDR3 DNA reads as TGTGCCAGCAGCACTCTAGGACAGGGCTATGGCTACACCTTC.

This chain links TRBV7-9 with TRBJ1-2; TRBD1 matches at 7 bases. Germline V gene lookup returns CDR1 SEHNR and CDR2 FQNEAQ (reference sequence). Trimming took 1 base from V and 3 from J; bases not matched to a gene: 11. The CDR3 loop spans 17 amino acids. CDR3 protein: CASSLGQGPDGDYGYTF. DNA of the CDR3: TGTGCCAGCAGCTTAGGACAGGGTCCGGATGGAGACTATGGCTACACCTTC.

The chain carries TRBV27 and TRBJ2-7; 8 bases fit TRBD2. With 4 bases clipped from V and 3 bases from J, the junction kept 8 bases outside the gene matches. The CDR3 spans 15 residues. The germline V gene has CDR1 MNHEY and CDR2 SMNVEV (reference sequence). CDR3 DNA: TGTGCCAGCAGTTCGCGGGGGGACTACCTCTACGAGCAGTACTTC. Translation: CASSSRGDYLYEQYF.

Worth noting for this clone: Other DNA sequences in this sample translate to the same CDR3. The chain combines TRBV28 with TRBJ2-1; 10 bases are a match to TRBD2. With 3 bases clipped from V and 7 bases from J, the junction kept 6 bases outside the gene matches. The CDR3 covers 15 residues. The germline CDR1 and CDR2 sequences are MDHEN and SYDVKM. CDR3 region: CASSLASGSLNEQFF. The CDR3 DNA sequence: TGTGCCAGCAGTTTGGCTAGCGGGAGTTTGAATGAGCAGTTCTTC. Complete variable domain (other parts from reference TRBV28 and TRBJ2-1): DVKVTQSSRYLVKRTGEKVFLECVQDMDHENMFWYRQDPGLGLRLIYFSYDVKMKEKGDIPEGYSVSREKKERFSLILESASTNQTSMYLCASSLASGSLNEQFFGPGTRLTVL.

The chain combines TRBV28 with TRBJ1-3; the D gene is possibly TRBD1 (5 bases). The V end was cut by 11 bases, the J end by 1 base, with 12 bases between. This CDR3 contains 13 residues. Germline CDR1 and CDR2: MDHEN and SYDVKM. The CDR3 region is CAANGGSGNTIYF. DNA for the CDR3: TGTGCCGCAAACGGGGGGTCTGGAAACACCATATATTTT.

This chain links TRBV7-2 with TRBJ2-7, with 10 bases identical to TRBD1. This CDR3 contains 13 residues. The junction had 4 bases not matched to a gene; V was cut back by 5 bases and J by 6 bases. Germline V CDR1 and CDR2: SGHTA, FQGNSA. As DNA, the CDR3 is TGTGCCAGCAGCAGGGACAGGGGTGCCGAGCAGTACTTC. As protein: CASSRDRGAEQYF.

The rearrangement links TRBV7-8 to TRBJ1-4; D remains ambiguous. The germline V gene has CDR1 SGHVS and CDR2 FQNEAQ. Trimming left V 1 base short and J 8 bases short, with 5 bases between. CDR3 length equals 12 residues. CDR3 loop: CASSLVQEKLFF. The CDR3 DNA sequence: TGTGCCAGCAGCTTAGTACAAGAAAAACTGTTTTTT.

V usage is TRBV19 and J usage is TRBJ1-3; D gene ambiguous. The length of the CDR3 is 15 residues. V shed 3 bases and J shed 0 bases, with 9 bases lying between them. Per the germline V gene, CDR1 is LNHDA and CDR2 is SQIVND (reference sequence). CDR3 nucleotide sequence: TGTGCCAGTAGTATGTCCGACAACTCTGGAAACACCATATATTTT. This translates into CASSMSDNSGNTIYF. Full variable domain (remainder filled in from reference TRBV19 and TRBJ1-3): DGGITQSPKYLFRKEGQNVTLSCEQNLNHDAMYWYRQDPGQGLRLIYYSQIVNDFQKGDIAEGYSVSREKKESFPLTVTSAQKNPTAFYLCASSMSDNSGNTIYFGEGSWLTVV.

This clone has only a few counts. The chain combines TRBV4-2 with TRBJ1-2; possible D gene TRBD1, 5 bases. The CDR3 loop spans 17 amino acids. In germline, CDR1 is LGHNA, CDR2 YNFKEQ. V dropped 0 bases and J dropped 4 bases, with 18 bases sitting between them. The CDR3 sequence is CASSQDALDSRIYGYTF. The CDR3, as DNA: TGTGCCAGCAGCCAAGACGCCCTCGACAGTCGGATCTATGGCTACACCTTC.

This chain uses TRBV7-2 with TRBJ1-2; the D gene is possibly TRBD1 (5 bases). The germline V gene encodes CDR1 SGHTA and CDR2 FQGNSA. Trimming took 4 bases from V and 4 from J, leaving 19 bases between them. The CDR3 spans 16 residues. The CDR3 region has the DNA TGTGCCAGCAGCTCCCGGCTGGGGCCTTACTCCTATGGCTACACCTTC. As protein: CASSSRLGPYSYGYTF. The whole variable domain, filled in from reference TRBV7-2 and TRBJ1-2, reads GAGVSQSPSNKVTEKGKDVELRCDPISGHTALYWYRQSLGQGLEFLIYFQGNSAPDKSGLPSDRFSAERTGGSVSTLTIQRTQQEDSAVYLCASSSRLGPYSYGYTFGSGTRLTVV.

In DNA, the CDR3 is TGTGCCAGCAGCGCCAGGGGTTCTGACACTGAAGCTTTCTTT. Its protein product is CASSARGSDTEAFF. The chain is built from TRBV9 and TRBJ1-1; possible D gene TRBD1, 6 bases. CDR1 SGDLS and CDR2 YYNGEE come from the germline V gene. The CDR3 totals 14 residues. V lost 3 bases to trimming and J lost 3 bases, with 12 bases between them.